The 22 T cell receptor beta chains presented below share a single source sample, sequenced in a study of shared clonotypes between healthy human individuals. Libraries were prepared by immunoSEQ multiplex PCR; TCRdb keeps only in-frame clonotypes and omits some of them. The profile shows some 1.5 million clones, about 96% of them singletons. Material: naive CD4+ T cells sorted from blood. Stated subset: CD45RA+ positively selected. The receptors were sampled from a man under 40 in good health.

For the CDR3, the DNA is TGTGCCAGCAGCTTCCGGCTAGCGGACAATGAGCAGTTCTTC. Amino acid sequence: CASSFRLADNEQFF. This rearrangement joins TRBV11-2 to TRBJ2-1; 7 bases line up with TRBD2. This CDR3 spans 14 amino acids. Germline values: CDR1 SGHAT, CDR2 FQNNGV. Germline trimming cut 3 bases from V and 5 bases from J; bases unmatched to any gene: 4.

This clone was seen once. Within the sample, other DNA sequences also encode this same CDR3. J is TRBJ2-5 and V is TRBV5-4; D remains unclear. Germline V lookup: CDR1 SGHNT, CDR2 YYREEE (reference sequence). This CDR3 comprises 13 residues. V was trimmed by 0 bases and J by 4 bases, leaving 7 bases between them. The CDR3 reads CASSLGGGETQYF. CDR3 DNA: TGTGCCAGCAGCTTGGGAGGCGGAGAGACCCAGTACTTC. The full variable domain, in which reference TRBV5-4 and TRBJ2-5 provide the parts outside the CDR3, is ETGVTQSPTHLIKTRGQQVTLRCSSQSGHNTVSWYQQALGQGPQFIFQYYREEENGRGNFPPRFSGLQFPNYSSELNVNALELDDSALYLCASSLGGGETQYFGPGTRLLVL.

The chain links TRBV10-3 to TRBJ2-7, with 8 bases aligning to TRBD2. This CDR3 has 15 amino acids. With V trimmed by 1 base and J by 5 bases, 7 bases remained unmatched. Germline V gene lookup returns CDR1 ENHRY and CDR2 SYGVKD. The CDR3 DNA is TGTGCCATCAGTGAGTTGTCTAGCGGGTATGACGAGCAGTACTTC. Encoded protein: CAISELSSGYDEQYF.

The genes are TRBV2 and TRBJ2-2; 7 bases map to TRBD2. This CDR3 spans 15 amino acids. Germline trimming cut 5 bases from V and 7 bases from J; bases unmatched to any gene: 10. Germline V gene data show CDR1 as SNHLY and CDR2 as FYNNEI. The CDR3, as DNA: TGTGCCAGCAGTCCCCCCCGGGGGGATAGCGGGGAGCTGTTTTTT. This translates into CASSPPRGDSGELFF.

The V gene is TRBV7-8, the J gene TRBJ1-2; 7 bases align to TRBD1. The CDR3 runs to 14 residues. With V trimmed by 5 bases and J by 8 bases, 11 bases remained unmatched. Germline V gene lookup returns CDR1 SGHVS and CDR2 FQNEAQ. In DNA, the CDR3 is TGTGCCAGCAGCGTTAACAGGGGCGGAGGGGGCTACACCTTC. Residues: CASSVNRGGGGYTF.

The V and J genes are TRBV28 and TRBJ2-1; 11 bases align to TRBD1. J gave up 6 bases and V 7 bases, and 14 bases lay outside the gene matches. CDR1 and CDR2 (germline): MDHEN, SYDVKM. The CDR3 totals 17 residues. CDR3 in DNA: TGTGCCAGCACTCGGACAGGGGGCGGTTTCAGGCCCAATGAGCAGTTCTTC. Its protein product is CASTRTGGGFRPNEQFF.

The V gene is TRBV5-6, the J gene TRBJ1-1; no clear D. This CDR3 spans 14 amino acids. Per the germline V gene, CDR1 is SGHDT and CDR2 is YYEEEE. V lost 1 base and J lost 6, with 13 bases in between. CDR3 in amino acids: CASSLYIRGAEAFF. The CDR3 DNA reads TGTGCCAGCAGCTTGTATATACGGGGAGCTGAAGCTTTCTTT.

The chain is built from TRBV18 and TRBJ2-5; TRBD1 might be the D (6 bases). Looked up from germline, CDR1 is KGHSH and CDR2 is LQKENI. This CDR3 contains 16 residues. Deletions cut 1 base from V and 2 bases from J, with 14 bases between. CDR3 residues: CASSPRSGTTQETQYF. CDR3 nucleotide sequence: TGTGCCAGCTCACCACGGTCGGGGACAACGCAAGAGACCCAGTACTTC.

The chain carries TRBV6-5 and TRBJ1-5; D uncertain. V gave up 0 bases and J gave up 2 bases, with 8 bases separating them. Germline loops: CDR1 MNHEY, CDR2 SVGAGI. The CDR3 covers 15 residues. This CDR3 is CASSYSYGGNQPQHF. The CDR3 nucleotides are TGTGCCAGCAGTTACTCTTATGGGGGCAATCAGCCCCAGCATTTT.

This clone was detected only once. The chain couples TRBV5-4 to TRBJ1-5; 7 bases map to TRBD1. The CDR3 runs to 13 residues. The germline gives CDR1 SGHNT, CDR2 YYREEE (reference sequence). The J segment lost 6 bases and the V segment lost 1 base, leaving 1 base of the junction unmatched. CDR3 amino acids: CASSLTGVQPQHF. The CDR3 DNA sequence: TGTGCCAGCAGCTTGACAGGGGTTCAGCCCCAGCATTTT.

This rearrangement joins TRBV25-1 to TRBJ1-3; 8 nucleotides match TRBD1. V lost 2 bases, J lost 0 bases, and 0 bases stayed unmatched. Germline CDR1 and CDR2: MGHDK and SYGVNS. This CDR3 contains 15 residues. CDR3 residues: CASSETGGSGNTIYF. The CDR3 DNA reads TGTGCCAGCAGTGAAACAGGGGGCTCTGGAAACACCATATATTTT.

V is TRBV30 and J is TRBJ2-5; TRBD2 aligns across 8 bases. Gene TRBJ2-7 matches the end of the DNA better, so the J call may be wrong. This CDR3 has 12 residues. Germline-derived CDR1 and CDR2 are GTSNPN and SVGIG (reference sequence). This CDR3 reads CAWSAGVNEQYF. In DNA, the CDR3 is TGTGCCTGGTCAGCGGGAGTGAACGAGCAGTACTTC.

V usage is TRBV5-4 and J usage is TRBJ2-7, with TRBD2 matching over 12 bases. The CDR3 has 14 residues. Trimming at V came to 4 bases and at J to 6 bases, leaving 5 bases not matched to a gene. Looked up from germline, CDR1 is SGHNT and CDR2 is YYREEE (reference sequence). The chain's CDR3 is CASSLPGLAGEQYF. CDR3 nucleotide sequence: TGTGCCAGCAGCCTCCCGGGACTAGCGGGCGAGCAGTACTTC.

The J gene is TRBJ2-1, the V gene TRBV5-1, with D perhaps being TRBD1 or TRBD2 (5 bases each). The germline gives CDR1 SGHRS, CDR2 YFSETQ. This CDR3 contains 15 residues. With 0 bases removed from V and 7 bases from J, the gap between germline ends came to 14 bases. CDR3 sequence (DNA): TGCGCCAGCAGCTTGGCCTGGGGGTCGGGGAATGAGCAGTTCTTC. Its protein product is CASSLAWGSGNEQFF.

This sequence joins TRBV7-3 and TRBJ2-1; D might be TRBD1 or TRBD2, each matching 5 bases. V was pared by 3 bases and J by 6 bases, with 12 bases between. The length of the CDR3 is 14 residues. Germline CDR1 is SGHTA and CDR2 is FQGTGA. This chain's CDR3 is CASSFRQGVNEQFF. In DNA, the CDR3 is TGTGCCAGCAGCTTTCGGCAGGGAGTCAATGAGCAGTTCTTC.

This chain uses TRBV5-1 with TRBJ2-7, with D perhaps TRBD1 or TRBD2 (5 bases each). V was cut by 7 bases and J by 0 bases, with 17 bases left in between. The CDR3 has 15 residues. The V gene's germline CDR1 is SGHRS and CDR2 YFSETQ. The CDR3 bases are TGCGCCAGCCGAGCCGGGGCACCCAGCTCCTACGAGCAGTACTTC. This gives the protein CASRAGAPSSYEQYF.

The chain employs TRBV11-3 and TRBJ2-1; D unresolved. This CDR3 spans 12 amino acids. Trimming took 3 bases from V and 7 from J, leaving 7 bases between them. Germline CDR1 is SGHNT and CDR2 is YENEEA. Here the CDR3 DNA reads TGTGCCAGCAGCTTGGTTCAGAATGAGCAGTTCTTC. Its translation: CASSLVQNEQFF.

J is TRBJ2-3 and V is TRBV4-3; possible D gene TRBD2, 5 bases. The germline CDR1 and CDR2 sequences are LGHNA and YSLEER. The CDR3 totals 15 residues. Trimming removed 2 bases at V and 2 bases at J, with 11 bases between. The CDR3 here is CASSQKTGFTDTQYF. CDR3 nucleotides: TGCGCCAGCAGCCAAAAGACGGGATTCACAGATACGCAGTATTTT.

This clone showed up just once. CDR3 bases: TGTGCCAGCAGCGTAGCTGGTAATCCTAGCACAGATACGCAGTATTTT. It codes for CASSVAGNPSTDTQYF. The V call is TRBV9, the J call TRBJ2-3; D unresolved. The CDR3 is 16 amino acids. V was shortened by 0 bases and J by 0 bases, with 11 bases between the two germline ends. The germline gives CDR1 SGDLS, CDR2 YYNGEE.

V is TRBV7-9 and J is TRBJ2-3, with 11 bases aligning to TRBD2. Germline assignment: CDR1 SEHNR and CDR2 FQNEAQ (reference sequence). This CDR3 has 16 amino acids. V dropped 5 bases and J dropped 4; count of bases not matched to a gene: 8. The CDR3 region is CASSDLLAGVADTQYF. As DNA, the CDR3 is TGTGCCAGCAGCGATTTACTAGCGGGAGTCGCAGATACGCAGTATTTT.

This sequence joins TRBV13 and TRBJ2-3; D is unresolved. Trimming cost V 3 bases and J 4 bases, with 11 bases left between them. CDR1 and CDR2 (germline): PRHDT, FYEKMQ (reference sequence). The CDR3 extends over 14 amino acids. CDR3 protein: CASSFWRDADTQYF. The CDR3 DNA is TGTGCCAGCAGCTTCTGGAGAGATGCAGATACGCAGTATTTT.

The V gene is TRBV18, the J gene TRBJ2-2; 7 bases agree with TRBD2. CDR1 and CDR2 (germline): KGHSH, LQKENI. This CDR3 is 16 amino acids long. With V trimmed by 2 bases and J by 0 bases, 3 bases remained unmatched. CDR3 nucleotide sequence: TGTGCCAGCTCACCAAACAGCGGGACGAACACCGGGGAGCTGTTTTTT. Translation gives CASSPNSGTNTGELFF.